This T cell receptor (beta chain) emerged from a study of somatic mutations in T cells in chronic GVHD (dated by TCRdb to about 2020). A few counts support this clone. It has no known antigen specificity. No base qualities exist here, and no much larger clone lies one base off it. Genomic DNA was isolated and then used for TCRbeta deep sequencing. The immunoSEQ assay, provided as a commercial service, was used for TCRbeta CDR3 sequencing and initial data processing. Turning to the authors' computational methods: Reads were demultiplexed, adapter and primer sequences were removed, similar clones were merged by frequency-ratio clustering, and V, D, J genes were annotated with IMGT. TCRdb mirrors the immuneACCESS table, restricted to in-frame sequences. Some clones are absent from its copies; in checked studies, under half trace to an unresolved V gene, and the reason for the others is unknown. V, J and clone size are those of that table, while D and trimming were read from the DNA. The sample has 13,000 to 15,000 clones on record, around 73% of them singletons. About 30% of the sample is in the top ten clones.

CDR3 length: 15 amino acids, cysteine to phenylalanine. The entry retains the CDR3 DNA only, 45 bases that are in frame from base 1. Trimming takes 3 bases off V and 5 bases off J; junction bases not matched to a gene: 5. CDR1 and CDR2, per the germline V gene, are KGHSH and LQKENI. For sorting, cells were stained with anti-CD3, anti-CD4, anti-CD8 and a Vbeta20 antibody from the IOTest Beta Mark kit and sorted on a FACSAria III to a purity above 99%. Peripheral blood was drawn into sodium heparin tubes, and mononuclear cells were separated by Ficoll-Paque PLUS density gradient centrifugation. CD4+ Vbeta20+, CD4+ Vbeta20-, and CD8+ T cell fractions were FACS-sorted before TCRbeta deep sequencing.

The receptor was isolated from a male patient aged 50 or older with chronic graft-versus-host disease. Post transplant, some T cells may arise from the graft donor. The chain uses TRBV18 and TRBJ1-5; the junction holds 9 bases that match TRBD1. The sample consisted of Vbeta20-negative CD4+ T cells from blood. In light of the paper, this sample's cell subset or site label describes: CD4+ T cells sorted as TCR Vbeta20 negative by flow cytometry. The DNA reads as follows: TGTGCCAGCTCACCTGGGGGACAGGGCCATCAGCCCCAGCATTTT. It codes for CASSPGGQGHQPQHF.